The text below deals with one T cell receptor (beta chain). This receptor's antigen is unknown. No qualities accompany the bases; no much larger clone lies one base away. This record belongs to a study of shared clonotypes between healthy human individuals (dated by TCRdb to the early 2020s). Study-level background: Three men and two women, aged 18 to 49 years, made up the cohort. For each donor, CD4 naive and CD4 memory were each given three plates, CD8 naive was given two plates, and CD8 memory was given one plate. The study deeply sequenced blood TCR repertoires of about 5 healthy adults to estimate repertoire size and the extent of clonotype sharing between individuals. To increase sequencing depth and limit assay-specific biases, different laboratories used diverse techniques to prepare libraries and sequence TCR repertoires. Between about 0.85 and 10 billion PBMCs per donor were obtained by leukapheresis.

For the CD8 naive samples, CD45RO-negative cells were positively selected for CCR7, yielding a CD45RA+CCR7+ population from which TemRA cells were excluded. Healthy HIV-negative adults with no recently reported acute infections or vaccinations were included as donors. Every donor was a Caucasian adult living in Nashville, Tennessee, USA. Blood was collected by leukapheresis, and PBMCs were isolated by Ficoll-Histopaque density gradient centrifugation and then cryopreserved in liquid nitrogen vapor phase. Purity and quantity of every magnetically sorted T cell population were checked by analytical flow cytometry. Each sorted fraction had its genomic DNA isolated and then quantified by UV absorbance on a Nanodrop 2000c. The investigation overall reported the following: Estimated clonotype richness was generally larger for naive than for memory subsets. Rarefaction of sorted-subset datasets indicated incomplete sequencing despite the large sequencing depth. Higher generation probabilities were observed for clonotypes shared by all four sorted-subset donors than for non-shared clonotypes. Pairwise subsampling led to the expectation that sequencing depth would affect the degree of clonotype sharing among donors. Sampling was limited to blood, and TCR repertoires in tissue likely differ from TCR repertoires in blood. The genetic and exposure-history diversity represented was limited by the small number of donors. Approximately 5% of naive CD4, approximately 3.7% of naive CD8, roughly 2.4% of memory CD4, and approximately 0.39% of memory CD8 clonotypes were shared across a handful of donors.

TCR CDR3 regions were amplified from genomic DNA by multiplex PCR using the deep immunoSEQ assay. For each cell subset, the extracted genomic DNA was distributed evenly across all wells of several immunoSEQ 96-well plates, and each plate served as one replicate. Each replicate PCR for sorted subsets received about 0.2 ug genomic DNA, equal to tens of thousands of T cell genomes. Purified libraries were quantified with a Qubit 3.0 fluorometer, sized on a Bioanalyzer 2100, and re-quantified with the KAPA Library Quantification kit. Every immunoSEQ 96-well plate was sequenced on a dedicated single-read 150-cycle Illumina NextSeq 550 flow cell. For the original study's pipeline: The immunoSEQ output contained only junctional sequences without quality scores, so filtering could not match that applied to full-length reads. Sequences were annotated with PyIR, a Python wrapper for IgBLAST v1.9, using IMGT germline references to assign V/J genes and CDR3. Reads with weak V/J assignments (E-value above 1e-6), missing CDR3, stop codons, out-of-frame junctions, or ambiguous translated residues were removed. A V3J clonotype was defined by an identical inferred V gene, J gene, and CDR3 amino acid sequence. The percentage overlap between two repertoires was calculated by dividing the number of shared unique clonotypes by the size of the smaller repertoire. Repertoire richness was assessed with RTK rarefaction, the Chao1 estimator, and Recon v2.1 estimates of unobserved clonotypes. OLGA was used to compute generation probabilities for all TCRbeta clonotypes that the gDNA method yielded from a few donors. TCRdb re-hosts the immuneACCESS table, in-frame sequences only. Its copies lack some clones; in the studies checked, an unresolved V gene accounts for under half of them, and the cause for the rest is not known. The V and J calls and the clone size are those of that table, but D and trimming were determined from the DNA. The table for this sample lists 1.5 million to 2.5 million clones; about 95% of them were counted only once. The top ten constitute 1.2% of the sample.

The TCR originated in a man younger than 35 in good health. The sequencing input was naive CD8+ T cells sorted from blood. The cell subset or site label here, explained by the study, means: CD45RA+CCR7+.

The CDR3 loop reads CASSSFLGTNTGELFF. The sequence in DNA is TGTGCCAGCAGTTCCTTCTTAGGAACAAACACCGGGGAGCTGTTTTTT. The chain employs TRBV6-6 and TRBJ2-2; the D gene identity is not certain. CDR1 and CDR2 are read off the germline V gene (reference sequence) as MNHNY and SVGAGI. Inclusive of the bounding cysteine and phenylalanine, the CDR3 is 16 residues long. The sequence is cut down to CDR3 DNA, 48 bases in frame from base 1. The germline ends are 14 bases apart after V is trimmed by 4 bases and J by 2 bases.